The sequence of this TCR beta chain was determined in a study of blood T cell repertoires in COVID-19. Across the study: Acute and convalescent COVID-19 samples came from the United States, Italy and Spain. From T cells, B-cell-depleted T cells, or PBMCs came the material, which was cDNA or gDNA.

V lost 5 bases and J lost 4, with 12 bases in between. This CDR3 comprises 13 residues. Germline V CDR1 and CDR2: SGHTA, FQGNSA. The data were produced by immunoSEQ multiplex PCR, yet TCRdb's version contains in-frame clones alone and is incomplete. The sample carries some 160,000 clones, around 83% recorded once. The sequenced sample consisted of peripheral blood. This chain joins TRBV7-2 and TRBJ2-7, with unresolved D. This receptor was identified in a man between 65 and 85 years old who had recovered from COVID-19. CDR3 protein: CASSLGVRYEQYF. In nucleotides, the CDR3 is TGTGCCAGCAGCCTCGGAGTTCGGTACGAGCAGTACTTC.